The 14 T cell receptor beta chains in this list originate from one sample, sequenced in a study of blood T cell repertoires in COVID-19. Profiling relied on immunoSEQ multiplex PCR, and the TCRdb table lists in-frame clones only, not all of them. The top ten clones hold about 0.78% of a sample with 350,000 to 450,000 clones, just over 90% of them seen once. Sequencing was performed on PBMCs or T cells enriched from blood (not recorded which). The source of these receptors is a middle-aged woman who had been exposed to COVID-19.

The J gene is TRBJ2-5, the V gene TRBV24-1; 10 bases are shared with TRBD1. This CDR3 is 12 amino acids long. Germline V lookup: CDR1 KGHDR, CDR2 SFDVKD. The trim removed 7 bases at V and 5 bases at J, leaving 0 bases unmatched. CDR3 nucleotide sequence: TGTGCCACCAGGGACAGGGGGGAGACCCAGTACTTC. This gives the protein CATRDRGETQYF.

V gene TRBV29-1 combines with J gene TRBJ1-1; the D gene is possibly TRBD1 (5 bases). The V gene's germline CDR1 is SQVTM and CDR2 ANQGSEA. V gave up 6 bases and J gave up 7 bases, with 15 bases separating them. This CDR3 has 12 amino acids. DNA for the CDR3: TGCAGCGTCCGGCAGGCAGGGCTTGAAGCTTTCTTT. This sequence encodes CSVRQAGLEAFF.

This chain joins TRBV10-1 and TRBJ2-3; 10 bases are a match to TRBD2. The V gene end was trimmed by 0 bases and the J gene end by 1 base; junction bases not matched to a gene: 1. Germline CDR1 reads WNHNN; CDR2 reads SYGVQD (reference sequence). This CDR3 has 16 amino acids. The CDR3 DNA follows: TGCGCCAGCAGTGAGTCCCTAGCGGGAGGCACAGATACGCAGTATTTT. This translates into CASSESLAGGTDTQYF.

This clone occurred once. This specimen includes other DNA sequences encoding the same CDR3. V gene TRBV5-1 combines with J gene TRBJ1-1; D not resolved. The CDR3 covers 13 residues. V dropped 4 bases and J dropped 0 bases, with 7 bases sitting between them. CDR1 is SGHRS and CDR2 is YFSETQ in the germline V gene. The CDR3 is CASSLDMNTEAFF. In nucleotides, the CDR3 is TGCGCCAGCAGCCTGGATATGAACACTGAAGCTTTCTTT.

The chain has TRBV7-9 and TRBJ2-1; D gene uncertain. This CDR3 comprises 13 residues. Germline CDR1 reads SEHNR; CDR2 reads FQNEAQ (reference sequence). The V end lost 2 bases, the J end lost 4 bases, and 6 bases lay between the germline ends. CDR3 in amino acids: CASSLLAYNEQFF. CDR3 DNA sequence: TGTGCCAGCAGCTTATTGGCTTACAATGAGCAGTTCTTC.

Here the CDR3 reads CASSQVGIPNSPLHF. CDR3 DNA sequence: TGCGCCAGCAGCCAAGTGGGCATACCCAATTCACCCCTCCACTTT. This sequence joins TRBV4-3 and TRBJ1-6; D gene ambiguous. There are 15 residues in the CDR3. In germline, CDR1 is LGHNA, CDR2 YSLEER. V lost 1 base to trimming and J lost 7 bases, with 11 bases between them.

The rearrangement uses TRBV6-5 and TRBJ1-5; possible D gene TRBD1, 5 bases. This CDR3 comprises 13 residues. Germline CDR1 reads MNHEY; CDR2 reads SVGAGI. Trimming shortened V by 4 bases and J by 2 bases, and 6 bases separated the two germline ends. CDR3 loop: CASSWGGNQPQHF. DNA of the CDR3: TGTGCCAGCAGTTGGGGGGGCAATCAGCCCCAGCATTTT.

J is TRBJ2-7 and V is TRBV18; 9 nucleotides match TRBD2. The CDR3 totals 15 residues. Germline loops: CDR1 KGHSH, CDR2 LQKENI. J gave up 5 bases and V 3 bases, and 8 bases lay outside the gene matches. For the CDR3, the DNA is TGTGCCAGCTCACCGGGGACTAGCAAGACCCACGAGCAGTACTTC. This sequence encodes CASSPGTSKTHEQYF. The full variable domain, in which reference TRBV18 and TRBJ2-7 provide the parts outside the CDR3, is NAGVMQNPRHLVRRRGQEARLRCSPMKGHSHVYWYRQLPEEGLKFMVYLQKENIIDESGMPKERFSAEFPKEGPSILRIQQVVRGDSAAYFCASSPGTSKTHEQYFGPGTRLTVT.

This clone came up a few times. The CDR3 nucleotides read TGTGCCAGCAGCTTTGGACTAGCGGGAACACTCGGGAACAATGAGCAGTTCTTC. Translated, it gives CASSFGLAGTLGNNEQFF. J is TRBJ2-1 and V is TRBV7-8, with TRBD2 matching 12 bases. The germline V gene encodes CDR1 SGHVS and CDR2 FQNEAQ. V trimming: 3 bases; J trimming: 5 bases; junction bases outside the gene matches: 11. The CDR3 contains 18 residues.

The chain is built from TRBV19 and TRBJ1-2; D unresolved. This CDR3 is built from 13 residues. Between the trimmed V and J ends, which lost 3 bases and 2 bases, there was a span of 7 bases. CDR1 and CDR2 (germline): LNHDA, SQIVND (reference sequence). The CDR3 is CASSIGENYGYTF. In nucleotides, the CDR3 is TGTGCCAGTAGTATCGGGGAAAACTATGGCTACACCTTC.

V and J are TRBV27 and TRBJ1-5; TRBD1 is a possible D gene (6 bases). This CDR3 comprises 13 residues. The germline V and J ends were trimmed by 4 bases and 10 bases, with 14 bases remaining between them. Germline loops: CDR1 MNHEY, CDR2 SMNVEV (reference sequence). The CDR3 region is CASSWGRGIPQHF. For the CDR3, the DNA is TGTGCCAGCAGTTGGGGGCGAGGGATTCCCCAGCATTTT.

Here the CDR3 reads CASSQTPGTRMADTQYF. The CDR3 nucleotides read TGCGCCAGCAGCCAAACCCCCGGGACTAGGATGGCAGATACGCAGTATTTT. The chain recombines TRBV4-1 with TRBJ2-3, with TRBD2 matching over 8 bases. The V gene end was trimmed by 2 bases and the J gene end by 4 bases; junction bases not matched to a gene: 11. Germline-derived CDR1 and CDR2 are MGHRA and YSYEKL. The CDR3 is 17 amino acids.

The rearrangement uses TRBV6-5 and TRBJ1-2, with unresolved D. The V end was cut by 0 bases, the J end by 8 bases, with 10 bases between. CDR3 length: 13 residues. In germline, CDR1 is MNHEY, CDR2 SVGAGI. The CDR3 nucleotides read TGTGCCAGCAGTTACTCGGGAGGGATCGGCTACACCTTC. It encodes CASSYSGGIGYTF.

This chain links TRBV12-3 or TRBV12-4 with TRBJ1-1; tentative D call: TRBD1 (5 bases). There are 13 residues in the CDR3. Between the trimmed V and J ends, which lost 6 bases and 5 bases, there was a span of 13 bases. In nucleotides, the CDR3 is TGTGCCAGCAGCCGAGGTCGGGGGACTGAAGCTTTCTTT. It yields the protein CASSRGRGTEAFF.